This TCR beta chain is drawn from a study of control samples from healthy donors and cancer patients. Germline V gene data show CDR1 as MNHNY and CDR2 as SVGAGI (reference sequence). This CDR3 region has 13 residues. The J segment lost 7 bases and the V segment lost 4 bases, leaving 2 bases of the junction unmatched. Data came from immunoSEQ multiplex PCR; TCRdb stores just in-frame clones and leaves some out. Here the sample spans approximately 110,000 clones, 75% to 95% being singletons. This receptor was obtained from a human donor in good health. The donor label of this sample is uncertain. The specimen was blood. The chain employs TRBV6-6 and TRBJ1-4, with 8 nucleotides matching TRBD1. As DNA, the CDR3 is TGTGCCAGCAGTTTACAGGGGGGTGAAAAACTGTTTTTT. Amino acid sequence: CASSLQGGEKLFF.